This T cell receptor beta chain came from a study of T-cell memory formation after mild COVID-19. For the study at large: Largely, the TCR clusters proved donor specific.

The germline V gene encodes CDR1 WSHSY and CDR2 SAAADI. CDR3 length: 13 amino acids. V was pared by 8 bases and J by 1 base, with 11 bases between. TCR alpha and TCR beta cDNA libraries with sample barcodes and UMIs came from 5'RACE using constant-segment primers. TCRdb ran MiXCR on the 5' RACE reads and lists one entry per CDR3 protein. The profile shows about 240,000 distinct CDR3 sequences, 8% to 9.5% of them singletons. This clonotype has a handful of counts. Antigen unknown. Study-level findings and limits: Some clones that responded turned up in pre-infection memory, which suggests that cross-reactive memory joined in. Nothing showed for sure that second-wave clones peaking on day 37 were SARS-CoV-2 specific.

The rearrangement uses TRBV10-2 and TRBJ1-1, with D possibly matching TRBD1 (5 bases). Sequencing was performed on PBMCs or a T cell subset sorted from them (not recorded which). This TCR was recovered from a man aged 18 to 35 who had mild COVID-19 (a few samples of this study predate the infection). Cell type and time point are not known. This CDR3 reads CASWGRENTEAFF. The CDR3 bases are TGCGCCAGCTGGGGACGGGAGAACACTGAAGCTTTCTTT.